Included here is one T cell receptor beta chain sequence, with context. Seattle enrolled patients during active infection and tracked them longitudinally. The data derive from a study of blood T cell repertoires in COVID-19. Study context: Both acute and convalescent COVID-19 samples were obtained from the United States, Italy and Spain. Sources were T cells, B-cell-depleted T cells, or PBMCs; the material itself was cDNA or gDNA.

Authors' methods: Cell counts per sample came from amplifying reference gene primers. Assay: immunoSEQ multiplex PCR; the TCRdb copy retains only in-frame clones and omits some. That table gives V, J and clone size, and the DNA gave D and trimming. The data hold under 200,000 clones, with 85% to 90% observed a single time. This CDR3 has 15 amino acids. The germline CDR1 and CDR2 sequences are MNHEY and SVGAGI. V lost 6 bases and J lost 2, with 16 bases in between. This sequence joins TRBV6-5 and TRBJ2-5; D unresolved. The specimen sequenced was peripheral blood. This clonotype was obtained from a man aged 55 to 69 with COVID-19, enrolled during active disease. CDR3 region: CASRNGPAGQETQYF. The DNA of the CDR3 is TGTGCCAGCAGAAACGGCCCCGCAGGACAAGAGACCCAGTACTTC.